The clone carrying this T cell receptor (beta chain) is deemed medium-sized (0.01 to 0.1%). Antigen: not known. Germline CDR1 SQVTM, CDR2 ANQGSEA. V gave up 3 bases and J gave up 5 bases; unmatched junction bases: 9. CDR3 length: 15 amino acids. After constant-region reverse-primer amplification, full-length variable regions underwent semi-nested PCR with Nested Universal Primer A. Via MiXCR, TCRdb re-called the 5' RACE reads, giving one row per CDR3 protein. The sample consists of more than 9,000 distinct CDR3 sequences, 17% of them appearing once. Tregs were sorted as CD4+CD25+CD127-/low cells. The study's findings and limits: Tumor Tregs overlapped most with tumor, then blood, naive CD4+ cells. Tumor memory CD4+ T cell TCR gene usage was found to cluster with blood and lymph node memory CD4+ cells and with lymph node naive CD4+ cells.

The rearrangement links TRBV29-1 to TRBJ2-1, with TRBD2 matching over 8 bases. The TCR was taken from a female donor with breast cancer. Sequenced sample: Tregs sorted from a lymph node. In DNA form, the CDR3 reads TGCAGCGTTGAGTCAGGTCGGGAGGGCCACAATGAGCAGTTCTTC. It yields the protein CSVESGREGHNEQFF.